This T cell receptor (beta chain) was recovered during a study of blood T cell repertoires in COVID-19. Study background: Sites across the United States, Italy and Spain contributed samples from acute and convalescent COVID-19.

As handled by the study authors: Reference gene primer amplification gave nucleated cell count estimates. Method: immunoSEQ multiplex PCR; TCRdb's copy keeps in-frame clones and lacks some. That table gives V, J and clone size, and the DNA gave D and trimming. The table includes about 260,000 clones, about 87% detected once. Specimen: peripheral blood. The receptor was derived from a woman aged 40 to 50 who had recovered from COVID-19.

CDR3 nucleotide sequence: TGTGCCAGCTCACCAGGCGGGTTCACTGAAGCTTTCTTT. This codes for CASSPGGFTEAFF. V usage is TRBV18 and J usage is TRBJ1-1, with D uncertain. This CDR3 has 13 amino acids. The germline CDR1 and CDR2 sequences are KGHSH and LQKENI. Trimming took 2 bases from V and 4 from J, leaving 8 bases between them.